These T cell receptor beta chains were read from a single sample in a study of blood T cell repertoires in COVID-19. The protocol was immunoSEQ multiplex PCR, while the TCRdb copy is restricted to in-frame clones and leaves out a portion. The data contain 150,000 to 200,000 clones, about 85% of them singletons. The sample was peripheral blood. The source of these receptors is a woman older than 75 with acute or convalescent COVID-19. CDR3s include the opening cysteine and the closing phenylalanine or tryptophan. D genes are given only for firm matches. Size values are once, few and many counts, or a class for expanded clones, and some rows have none.

>NA|TRBD1|TRBJ1-5|TRBV19
CASSARVELKGQGRHQPQHF
TGTGCCAGTAGTGCCCGTGTGGAATTAAAGGGACAGGGGCGCCATCAGCCCCAGCATTTT
>NA|NA|TRBJ1-3|TRBV18
CASSPDSDSGNTIYF
TGTGCCAGCTCCCCGGACAGCGACTCTGGAAACACCATATATTTT
>once|NA|TRBJ2-3|TRBV5-1
CASSLGGVPSTDTQYF
TGCGCCAGCAGCTTGGGCGGGGTCCCTAGCACAGATACGCAGTATTTT
>NA|TRBD1|TRBJ1-2|TRBV7-9
CASSLWTGQLNYGYTF
TGTGCCAGCAGCCTCTGGACAGGACAGCTAAATTATGGCTACACCTTC
>NA|TRBD2|TRBJ2-3|TRBV7-2
CASSLGAGVPNTQYF
TGTGCCAGCAGCTTAGGAGCGGGGGTACCAAATACGCAGTATTTT
>NA|NA|TRBJ2-3|TRBV5-6
CASSLAQRRRDTQYF
TGTGCCAGCAGCTTGGCGCAGCGAAGGAGAGATACGCAGTATTTT
>NA|NA|TRBJ1-5|TRBV19
CASSSLAADSNQPQHF
TGTGCCAGTAGCTCCTTGGCAGCGGATAGCAATCAGCCCCAGCATTTT
>NA|NA|TRBJ2-4|TRBV6-5
CASSLTGLAKNIQYF
TGTGCCAGCAGCTTGACAGGACTAGCCAAAAACATTCAGTACTTC
>NA|NA|TRBJ2-3|TRBV7-2
CASSSRARVYDTQYF
TGTGCCAGCAGCTCCCGGGCCAGGGTTTATGATACGCAGTATTTT
>NA|TRBD2|TRBJ2-7|TRBV5-4
CASSLAGLAGGLDF
TGTGCCAGCAGCTTGGCCGGGCTAGCGGGGGGGCTTGACTTC
>NA|TRBD2|TRBJ2-7|TRBV3-1/TRBV3-2
CATGLGTSGEREQYF
TGTGCCACAGGCCTTGGGACTAGCGGGGAGCGTGAGCAGTACTTC
>NA|NA|TRBJ1-2|TRBV7-9
CASSLLGADGGYTF
TGTGCCAGCAGTCTTTTGGGGGCGGATGGTGGCTACACCTTC
>NA|TRBD1|TRBJ2-1|TRBV2
CASSGGTGRHEQFF
TGTGCCAGCAGTGGAGGGACAGGGAGGCATGAGCAGTTCTTC
>NA|NA|TRBJ2-3|TRBV7-3
CASSLGLASTDTQYF
TGTGCCAGCAGCTTAGGGCTAGCCAGCACAGATACGCAGTATTTT
>NA|NA|TRBJ1-4|TRBV5-1
CASRLRYNEKLFF
TGCGCCAGCAGGCTCAGATATAATGAAAAACTGTTTTTT
>few|TRBD2|TRBJ2-1|TRBV4-1
CASSQAFPSGEYNEQFF
TGCGCCAGCAGCCAGGCCTTTCCTAGCGGGGAATACAATGAGCAGTTCTTC
>NA|TRBD2|TRBJ2-5|TRBV5-1
CASSMTSGSGETQYF
TGCGCCAGCAGCATGACTAGCGGGAGCGGGGAGACCCAGTACTTC
>NA|NA|TRBJ1-2|TRBV5-1
CASSPEAVWTYGYTF
TGCGCCAGCAGCCCGGAGGCAGTTTGGACCTATGGCTACACCTTC
>NA|NA|TRBJ1-1|TRBV18
CASSPRQGGGAEAFF
TGTGCCAGCTCACCCCGCCAGGGAGGTGGAGCTGAAGCTTTCTTT
>NA|TRBD1|TRBJ1-6|TRBV15
CATSIDRGAYNSPLHF
TGTGCCACCAGCATCGACAGGGGGGCTTATAATTCACCCCTCCACTTT
>NA|NA|TRBJ2-7|TRBV24-1
CATSDYTYEQYF
TGTGCCACCAGTGACTATACCTACGAGCAGTACTTC
>NA|NA|TRBJ1-5|TRBV18
CASSPYSDSAQHF
TGTGCCAGCTCACCTTATAGCGATTCAGCCCAGCATTTT